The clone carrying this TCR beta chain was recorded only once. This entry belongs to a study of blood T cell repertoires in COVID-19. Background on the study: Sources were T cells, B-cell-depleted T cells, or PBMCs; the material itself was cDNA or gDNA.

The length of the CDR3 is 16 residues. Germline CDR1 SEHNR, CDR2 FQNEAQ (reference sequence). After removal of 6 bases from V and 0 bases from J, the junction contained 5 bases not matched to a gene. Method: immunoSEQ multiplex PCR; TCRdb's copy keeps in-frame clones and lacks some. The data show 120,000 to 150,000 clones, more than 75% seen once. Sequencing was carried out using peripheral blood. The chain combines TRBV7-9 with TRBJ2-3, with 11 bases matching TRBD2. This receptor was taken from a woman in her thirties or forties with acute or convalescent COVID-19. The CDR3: CASRDWTSGSTDTQYF. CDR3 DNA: TGTGCCAGCAGGGATTGGACTAGCGGGAGCACAGATACGCAGTATTTT.